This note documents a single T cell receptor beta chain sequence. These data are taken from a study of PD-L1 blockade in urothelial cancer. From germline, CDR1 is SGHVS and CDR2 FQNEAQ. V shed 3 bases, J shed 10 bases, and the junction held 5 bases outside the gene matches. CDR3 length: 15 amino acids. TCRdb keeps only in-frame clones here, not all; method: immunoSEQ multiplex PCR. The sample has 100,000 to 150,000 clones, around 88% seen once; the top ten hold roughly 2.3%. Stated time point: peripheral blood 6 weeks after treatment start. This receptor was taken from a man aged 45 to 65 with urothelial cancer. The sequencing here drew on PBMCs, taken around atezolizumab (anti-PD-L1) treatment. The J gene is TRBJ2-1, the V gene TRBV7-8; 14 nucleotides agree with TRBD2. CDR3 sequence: CASSFGTSGSGEQFF. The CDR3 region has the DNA TGTGCCAGCAGCTTCGGGACTAGCGGGAGTGGGGAGCAGTTCTTC.